This T cell receptor (beta chain) was recorded in a study of blood T cell repertoires in COVID-19. Study in general: COVID-19 samples collected from the United States, Italy and Spain covered acute and convalescent phases. Nucleic acid was either cDNA or gDNA, and it came from T cells, B-cell-depleted T cells, or PBMCs.

The germline V gene has CDR1 SGHVS and CDR2 FQNEAQ. The J segment lost 4 bases and the V segment lost 2 bases, leaving 5 bases of the junction unmatched. The length of the CDR3 is 15 residues. Authors' analysis steps: Reference gene primer amplification gave estimated nucleated cell counts. Some clones are missing from TCRdb's copy, which holds only in-frame ones; the method was immunoSEQ multiplex PCR. D and trimming were read from the DNA, whereas the V and J calls and clone size are those reported in that table. The sample has about 210,000 clones, 89% seen once. This clone appeared a single time. The TCR sequence derives from a woman aged 35 to 49 with acute or convalescent COVID-19. Sequenced material: peripheral blood. The chain uses TRBV7-8 and TRBJ2-5; 9 positions agree with TRBD2. This CDR3 is CASSLSRGGGETQYF. The CDR3 DNA follows: TGTGCCAGCAGCTTAAGTCGCGGGGGGGGAGAGACCCAGTACTTC. The full variable domain, its missing parts supplied by reference TRBV7-8 and TRBJ2-5, is GAGVSQSPRYKVAKRGQDVALRCDPISGHVSLFWYQQALGQGPEFLTYFQNEAQLDKSGLPSDRFFAERPEGSVSTLKIQRTQQEDSAVYLCASSLSRGGGETQYFGPGTRLLVL.